One sample yielded the 28 T cell receptor beta chains listed below, sequenced in a study of long-term antiretroviral therapy in people with HIV. Version v3.0 of the immunoSEQ assay was performed at survey level. Clones were read by immunoSEQ multiplex PCR, and TCRdb kept only the in-frame ones, dropping some. The data show over 20,000 clones, roughly 90% seen once. The material sequenced was unsorted PBMCs, taken 0.6 years after starting antiretroviral therapy. These receptors all stem from a man in his sixties with HIV.

V is TRBV28 and J is TRBJ1-3; 9 positions match TRBD1. J gave up 7 bases and V 2 bases, and 6 bases lay outside the gene matches. The CDR3 length is 15 residues. The germline CDR1 and CDR2 sequences are MDHEN and SYDVKM. CDR3 nucleotide sequence: TGTGCCAGCAGTTTACTGGACAGGGGTCTTAACACCATATATTTT. Translation gives CASSLLDRGLNTIYF.

The V gene is TRBV7-9, the J gene TRBJ2-3, with D perhaps matching TRBD1 or TRBD2 (5 bases each). Per germline, CDR1 SEHNR and CDR2 FQNEAQ (reference sequence). V lost 7 bases and J lost 4, with 21 bases in between. The CDR3 sequence is 16 residues long. The CDR3 nucleotides are TGTGCCAGCACTCGGGACCGGGCAGGATCGGCAGATACGCAGTATTTT. It yields the protein CASTRDRAGSADTQYF. Based on the CDR3 plus reference TRBV7-9 and TRBJ2-3, the full variable domain is DTGVSQNPRHKITKRGQNVTFRCDPISEHNRLYWYRQTLGQGPEFLTYFQNEAQLEKSRLLSDRFSAERPKGSFSTLEIQRTEQGDSAMYLCASTRDRAGSADTQYFGPGTRLTVL.

The chain employs TRBV29-1 and TRBJ2-1; the match to TRBD2 covers 12 bases. This CDR3 spans 14 amino acids. CDR1 is SQVTM, CDR2 ANQGSEA, per germline. The V gene end was trimmed by 8 bases and the J gene end by 8 bases; junction bases not matched to a gene: 10. The CDR3 sequence: CSTGRLAGVHEQFF. For the CDR3, the DNA is TGCAGCACGGGCCGACTAGCGGGAGTCCATGAGCAGTTCTTC.

The V and J genes are TRBV7-3 and TRBJ2-7; either TRBD1 or TRBD2 may fit D (7 bases each). This CDR3 region has 15 residues. Germline V CDR1 and CDR2: SGHTA, FQGTGA. Trimming removed 4 bases from V and 4 bases from J, with 17 bases in between. DNA for the CDR3: TGTGCCAGCAGCTCTCAGGGGGGGCTGTCTTACGAGCAGTACTTC. It is translated as CASSSQGGLSYEQYF.

This clone appeared once. The chain is built from TRBV7-8 and TRBJ2-7; D tentatively reads TRBD1 or TRBD2 (5 bases each). The V gene's germline CDR1 is SGHVS and CDR2 FQNEAQ. V lost 3 bases, J lost 3 bases, and 15 bases lay in between. The CDR3 totals 15 residues. The CDR3 DNA reads as TGTGCCAGCAGCTTGAGGGGATTCCCCCGCTACGAGCAGTACTTC. Translated: CASSLRGFPRYEQYF.

This sequence joins TRBV5-1 and TRBJ2-5; D ambiguous. The J call may not be correct, given that the DNA end is closer to TRBJ2-7. Per germline, CDR1 SGHRS and CDR2 YFSETQ. The length of the CDR3 is 13 residues. CDR3 sequence (DNA): TGCGCCAGCAGCCGGGCAGGTTCCTACGAGCAGTACTTC. This translates into CASSRAGSYEQYF.

The V gene is TRBV10-1, the J gene TRBJ2-5; 8 positions agree with TRBD2. Germline V gene sequence: CDR1 WNHNN, CDR2 SYGVQD (reference sequence). This CDR3 region has 16 residues. With V trimmed by 4 bases and J by 7 bases, 14 bases remained unmatched. The CDR3 bases are TGCGCCAGCAGTGCGCCGGACACCGCCGGGGGGGGGACCCAGTACTTC. Protein product: CASSAPDTAGGGTQYF.

This clone was seen a single time. The genes are TRBV2 and TRBJ2-3; 9 bases fit TRBD1. Germline CDR1 SNHLY, CDR2 FYNNEI. The CDR3 is made up of 15 amino acids. V gave up 6 bases and J gave up 3 bases; unmatched junction bases: 7. In DNA, the CDR3 is TGTGCCAGCAGCGAGGGACAGGGCGGAACAGATACGCAGTATTTT. Translated: CASSEGQGGTDTQYF.

The J gene is TRBJ2-3, the V gene TRBV7-3; possible D gene TRBD2, 7 bases. CDR3 length equals 16 residues. CDR1 is SGHTA, CDR2 FQGTGA, per germline. V lost 1 base to trimming and J lost 4 bases, with 15 bases between them. The CDR3 sequence: CASSLKGGPSPDTQYF. Here the CDR3 DNA reads TGTGCCAGCAGCTTAAAGGGGGGGCCCAGTCCAGATACGCAGTATTTT.

V usage is TRBV4-2 and J usage is TRBJ1-6; no clear D gene. Germline V gives CDR1 LGHNA, CDR2 YNFKEQ. The CDR3 sequence is 17 residues long. With 0 bases removed from V and 4 bases from J, the gap between germline ends came to 13 bases. The DNA of the CDR3 is TGTGCCAGCAGCCAAGAGTCCCGGACGGAATATAATTCACCCCTCCACTTT. Protein sequence: CASSQESRTEYNSPLHF.

The genes are TRBV7-2 and TRBJ2-3; the D gene is possibly TRBD2 (6 bases). This CDR3 is built from 14 residues. V lost 5 bases and J 4 bases, leaving 13 bases between the germline ends. Germline V CDR1 and CDR2: SGHTA, FQGNSA. The CDR3 nucleotides are TGTGCCAGCAGCCGTCTCGGGGGACCAGATACGCAGTATTTT. Amino acids: CASSRLGGPDTQYF.

V usage is TRBV5-6 and J usage is TRBJ2-5; D is unresolved. The CDR3 runs to 13 residues. In germline, CDR1 is SGHDT, CDR2 YYEEEE. Trimming took 1 base from V and 5 from J, leaving 9 bases between them. CDR3 nucleotide sequence: TGTGCCAGCAGCTTGTTTGTCTCGGAGACCCAGTACTTC. This encodes CASSLFVSETQYF. The whole variable domain, filled in from reference TRBV5-6 and TRBJ2-5, reads DAGVTQSPTHLIKTRGQQVTLRCSPKSGHDTVSWYQQALGQGPQFIFQYYEEEERQRGNFPDRFSGHQFPNYSSELNVNALLLGDSALYLCASSLFVSETQYFGPGTRLLVL.

The gene calls are TRBV6-5 and TRBJ1-1, with no clear D. V was pared by 0 bases and J by 1 base, with 12 bases between. CDR1 is MNHEY and CDR2 is SVGAGI in the germline V gene. This CDR3 has 16 amino acids. The CDR3, as DNA: TGTGCCAGCAGTTACTCTTCCGGCTACCCGAACACTGAAGCTTTCTTT. As protein: CASSYSSGYPNTEAFF.

The chain employs TRBV18 and TRBJ2-3; tentatively, D is TRBD2 (7 bases). Germline CDR1 and CDR2: KGHSH and LQKENI. The CDR3 totals 16 residues. The ends were cut back, 1 base at V and 2 bases at J, with 13 bases in the middle. The CDR3: CASSPRRGGLTDTQYF. The CDR3 coding sequence is TGTGCCAGCTCACCACGGAGGGGGGGACTCACAGATACGCAGTATTTT.

Only one count was recorded for this clone. The rearrangement uses TRBV2 and TRBJ1-1, with D unresolved. Germline loops: CDR1 SNHLY, CDR2 FYNNEI. The CDR3 is 13 amino acids. The V and J ends lost 10 bases and 4 bases respectively, with 16 bases between them. CDR3 sequence: CANSRERSTEAFF. The CDR3 bases are TGTGCCAACAGCCGGGAAAGGAGCACTGAAGCTTTCTTT. The whole variable domain, filled in from reference TRBV2 and TRBJ1-1, reads EPEVTQTPSHQVTQMGQEVILRCVPISNHLYFYWYRQILGQKVEFLVSFYNNEISEKSEIFDDQFSVERPDGSNFTLKIRSTKLEDSAMYFCANSRERSTEAFFGQGTRLTVV.

The rearrangement links TRBV7-2 to TRBJ2-5; the match to TRBD1 covers 8 bases. The CDR3 covers 12 residues. Germline V lookup: CDR1 SGHTA, CDR2 FQGNSA. The ends lost 5 bases at V and 5 bases at J; junction bases unmatched: 1. The CDR3 region has the DNA TGTGCCAGCAGCCGACAGGGGGAGACCCAGTACTTC. Translation: CASSRQGETQYF. The full variable domain, completed using reference TRBV7-2 and TRBJ2-5, is GAGVSQSPSNKVTEKGKDVELRCDPISGHTALYWYRQSLGQGLEFLIYFQGNSAPDKSGLPSDRFSAERTGGSVSTLTIQRTQQEDSAVYLCASSRQGETQYFGPGTRLLVL.

The rearrangement joins TRBV27 to TRBJ2-1, with 11 positions matching TRBD2. The CDR3 has 16 amino acids. CDR1 and CDR2 (germline): MNHEY, SMNVEV (reference sequence). V trimming: 6 bases; J trimming: 1 base; junction bases outside the gene matches: 5. The CDR3 region has the DNA TGTGCCAGCAGCCGGGGACTAGCGGTTTCCTACAATGAGCAGTTCTTC. It codes for CASSRGLAVSYNEQFF.

The chain uses TRBV7-9 and TRBJ1-3, with D possibly being TRBD1 (6 bases). The CDR3 totals 16 residues. Trimming pared 3 bases from V and 4 bases from J, leaving 16 bases between. Per the germline V gene, CDR1 is SEHNR and CDR2 is FQNEAQ (reference sequence). The chain's CDR3 is CASSFKSSDRGNTIYF. In nucleotides, the CDR3 is TGTGCCAGCAGCTTTAAGTCCTCGGACAGAGGAAACACCATATATTTT.

The chain is built from TRBV19 and TRBJ1-5; TRBD1 matches at 10 bases. The germline gives CDR1 LNHDA, CDR2 SQIVND (reference sequence). The CDR3 loop spans 15 amino acids. Losses at the gene ends were 7 bases for V and 9 bases for J; bases not matched to a gene: 12. DNA of the CDR3: TGTGCCAGTAATTTCGGGACAGGGGATACTAGGCCCCAGCATTTT. Translation gives CASNFGTGDTRPQHF.

This chain joins TRBV7-9 and TRBJ2-3; the D gene could be TRBD1 or TRBD2 (5 bases each). Germline values: CDR1 SEHNR, CDR2 FQNEAQ (reference sequence). V lost 6 bases to trimming and J lost 0 bases, with 19 bases between them. The CDR3 has 17 residues. CDR3 DNA sequence: TGTGCCAGCAGTTTCCGTGGGGCGGGCCCCAGCACAGATACGCAGTATTTT. Translated, it gives CASSFRGAGPSTDTQYF.

The chain recombines TRBV5-4 with TRBJ1-1; 7 nucleotides match TRBD1. This CDR3 region has 16 residues. The germline gives CDR1 SGHNT, CDR2 YYREEE (reference sequence). The V segment lost 4 bases and the J segment 0 bases; nucleotides outside the gene matches: 9. CDR3 nucleotide sequence: TGTGCCAGCAGCCCCGGGACAGACTATATGAACACTGAAGCTTTCTTT. It yields the protein CASSPGTDYMNTEAFF.

V usage is TRBV5-4 and J usage is TRBJ1-1, with a possible D match to TRBD1 (5 bases). The CDR3 is 13 residues long. Trimming took off 0 bases at V and 5 bases at J, with 8 bases between the two ends. Germline CDR1 reads SGHNT; CDR2 reads YYREEE (reference sequence). The CDR3 bases are TGTGCCAGCAGCTTGGGGGGGTTGACTGAAGCTTTCTTT. It encodes CASSLGGLTEAFF.

J is TRBJ2-7 and V is TRBV18; perhaps D is TRBD1 or TRBD2 (5 bases each). V shed 3 bases and J shed 0 bases, with 18 bases lying between them. CDR1 and CDR2 from the germline V gene are KGHSH and LQKENI. CDR3 length: 17 residues. Here the CDR3 reads CASSPVGPSPSSYEQYF. CDR3 DNA sequence: TGTGCCAGCTCACCGGTGGGACCCTCACCGAGCTCCTACGAGCAGTACTTC.

The rearrangement links TRBV5-1 to TRBJ2-7; D not resolved. The CDR3 extends over 13 amino acids. Germline CDR1 SGHRS, CDR2 YFSETQ. The V and J ends lost 0 bases and 6 bases respectively, with 10 bases between them. DNA for the CDR3: TGCGCCAGCAGCTTGGGGATTGAGGCCGAGCAGTACTTC. Translation: CASSLGIEAEQYF.

J is TRBJ1-2 and V is TRBV18; 7 positions match TRBD1. The ends lost 3 bases at V and 1 base at J; junction bases unmatched: 14. Germline V lookup: CDR1 KGHSH, CDR2 LQKENI. This CDR3 contains 18 residues. Here the CDR3 reads CASSPFPRGTAFNYGYTF. CDR3 DNA: TGTGCCAGCTCACCCTTTCCACGGGGGACAGCCTTTAACTATGGCTACACCTTC.

The chain employs TRBV7-8 and TRBJ2-2, with D hard to call. Germline V gives CDR1 SGHVS, CDR2 FQNEAQ. With 5 bases removed from V and 5 bases from J, the gap between germline ends came to 9 bases. The CDR3 totals 13 residues. CDR3 sequence: CASSRLKTGELFF. In DNA, the CDR3 is TGTGCCAGCAGCCGATTGAAGACCGGGGAGCTGTTTTTT.

The J gene is TRBJ1-5, the V gene TRBV6-5; TRBD1 might be the D (5 bases). This CDR3 spans 14 amino acids. V shed 4 bases and J shed 3 bases, with 10 bases lying between them. Germline V gene lookup returns CDR1 MNHEY and CDR2 SVGAGI. CDR3 amino acids: CASSSPGNNQPQHF. As DNA, the CDR3 is TGTGCCAGCAGTTCCCCAGGGAACAATCAGCCCCAGCATTTT.

This rearrangement joins TRBV5-1 to TRBJ2-5; a possible D gene is TRBD2 (6 bases). The V end lost 0 bases, the J end lost 4 bases, and 13 bases lay between the germline ends. In germline, CDR1 is SGHRS, CDR2 YFSETQ. This CDR3 is 15 amino acids long. In DNA, the CDR3 is TGCGCCAGCAGCTTGGCATTCGGGGGAGGAGAGACCCAGTACTTC. The encoded protein is CASSLAFGGGETQYF.